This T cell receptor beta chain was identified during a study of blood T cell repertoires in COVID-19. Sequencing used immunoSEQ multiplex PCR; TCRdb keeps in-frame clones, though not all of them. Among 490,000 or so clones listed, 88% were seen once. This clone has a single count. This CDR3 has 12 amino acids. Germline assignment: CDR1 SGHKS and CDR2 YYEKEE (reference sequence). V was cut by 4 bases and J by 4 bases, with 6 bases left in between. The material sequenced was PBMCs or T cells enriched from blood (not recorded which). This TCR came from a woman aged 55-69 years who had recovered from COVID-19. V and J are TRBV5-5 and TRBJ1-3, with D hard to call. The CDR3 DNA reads TGTGCCAGCAGCCAGGCCGGAAACACCATATATTTT. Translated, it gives CASSQAGNTIYF.